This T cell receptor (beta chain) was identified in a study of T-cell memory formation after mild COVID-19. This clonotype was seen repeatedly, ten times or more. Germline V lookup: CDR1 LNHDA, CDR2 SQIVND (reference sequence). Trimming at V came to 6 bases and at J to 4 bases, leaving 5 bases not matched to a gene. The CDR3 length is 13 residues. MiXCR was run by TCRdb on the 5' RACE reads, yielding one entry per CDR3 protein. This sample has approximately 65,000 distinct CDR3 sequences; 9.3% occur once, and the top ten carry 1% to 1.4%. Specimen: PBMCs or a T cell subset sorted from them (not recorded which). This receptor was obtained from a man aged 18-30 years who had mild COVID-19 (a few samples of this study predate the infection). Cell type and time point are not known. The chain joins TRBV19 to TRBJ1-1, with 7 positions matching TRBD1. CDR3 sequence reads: CASSPSGGTEAFF. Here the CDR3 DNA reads TGTGCCAGTAGCCCCTCAGGGGGCACTGAAGCTTTCTTT.